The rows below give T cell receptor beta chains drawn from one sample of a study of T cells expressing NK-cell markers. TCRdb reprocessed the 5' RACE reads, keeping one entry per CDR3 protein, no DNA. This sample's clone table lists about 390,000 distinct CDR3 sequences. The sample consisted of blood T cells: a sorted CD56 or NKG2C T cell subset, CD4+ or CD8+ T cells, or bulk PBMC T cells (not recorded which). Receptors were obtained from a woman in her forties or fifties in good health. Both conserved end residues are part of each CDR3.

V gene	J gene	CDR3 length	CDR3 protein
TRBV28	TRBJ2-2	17	CASSTFPGTGRTGELFF
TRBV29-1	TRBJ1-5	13	CSVAKGYDQPQHF
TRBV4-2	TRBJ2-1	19	CASSQDGRGAGGLGNEQFF
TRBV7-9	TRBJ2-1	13	CASSYGKLDEQFF
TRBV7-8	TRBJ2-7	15	CASSSPWGNDYEQYF
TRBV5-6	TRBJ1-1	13	CASLGTANTEAFF
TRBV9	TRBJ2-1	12	CASSSTGNEQFF
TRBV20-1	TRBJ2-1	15	CSAPQGSGWVNEQFF
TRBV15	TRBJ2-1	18	CATSRSFNRDGIWSEQFF
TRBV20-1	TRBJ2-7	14	CSAPQTGQPYEQYF
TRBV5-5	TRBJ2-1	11	CASTPYNEQFF